This T cell receptor beta chain was recorded in a study of OX40 agonist ivuxolimab in advanced cancers. Study summary: Patients received intravenous ivuxolimab every 2 weeks at 0.01 to 10 mg/kg.

Profiled with immunoSEQ multiplex PCR; TCRdb holds only in-frame clones, not every one. The table includes around 95,000 clones, 90% detected once. Concerning this clone: Its target is unknown.

Study findings and constraints: In the 0.1 to 3.0 mg/kg range, CD4+ and CD8+ blood T cells had expanded clonally by week 6. Relative to CD4+ cells, CD8+ T cells on average had more expanded clones.

Trimming at V came to 2 bases and at J to 7 bases, leaving 13 bases not matched to a gene. The V gene's germline CDR1 is SGHTA and CDR2 FQGTGA. The CDR3 spans 17 residues. Source: CD4+ or CD8+ T cells sorted from blood, taken in a trial of the OX40 agonist ivuxolimab. The TCR comes from an adult with an advanced solid tumor such as melanoma, head and neck, liver or kidney cancer. The chain joins TRBV7-3 to TRBJ2-3; 9 bases are a match to TRBD2. The CDR3, as DNA: TGTGCCAGCAGCTTAGAAGGTAGCGGGGGATCGTGGAATACGCAGTATTTT. It yields the protein CASSLEGSGGSWNTQYF. Filled out from reference TRBV7-3 and TRBJ2-3, the complete variable domain reads GAGVSQTPSNKVTEKGKYVELRCDPISGHTALYWYRQSLGQGPEFLIYFQGTGAADDSGLPNDRFFAVRPEGSVSTLKIQRTERGDSAVYLCASSLEGSGGSWNTQYFGPGTRLTVL.